These T cell receptor beta chains were read from a single sample in a study of T cell responses to AZD1222 COVID-19 vaccine. The repertoire was sequenced with immunoSEQ multiplex PCR; TCRdb's copy has only in-frame clones and lacks some. The table includes approximately 160,000 clones, around 90% detected once. The material sequenced was peripheral blood, taken 28 days after the second AZD1222 dose. The receptors were gathered from an adult who received the AZD1222 COVID-19 vaccine. Each CDR3 is given with its conserved first and last residue. D genes are given only for firm matches. Clone size appears in some rows only: once, few, many, or a class for an expanded clone.

d_gene	v_gene	j_gene	abundance	CDR3nt	CDR3aa
.	TRBV29-1	TRBJ1-1	.	TGCAGCGTTAGGGCAGGGACGGAAGCTTTCTTT	CSVRAGTEAFF
.	TRBV7-2	TRBJ1-2	few	TGTGCCAGCAGCACTCGATTAGGGCACTATGGCTACACCTTC	CASSTRLGHYGYTF
TRBD1	TRBV10-3	TRBJ1-6	.	TGTGCCAACAGGGGAGTAGGGAATTCACCCCTCCACTTT	CANRGVGNSPLHF
.	TRBV5-6	TRBJ2-1	.	TGTGCCAGCAGCTTGGTTTGGCGACAGAGCCGAAATGAGCAGTTCTTC	CASSLVWRQSRNEQFF
.	TRBV7-9	TRBJ2-2	.	TGTGCCAGCAGCCCCCCCGGGGGGCCCACCGGGGAGCTGTTTTTT	CASSPPGGPTGELFF
.	TRBV19	TRBJ1-2	.	TGTGCCAGTAGTCCCCGGGGCGGGATCTATGGCTACACCTTC	CASSPRGGIYGYTF
.	TRBV12-5	TRBJ1-5	few	TGTGCTAGTGGAAGTAGCAATCAGCCCCAGCATTTT	CASGSSNQPQHF
.	TRBV6-5	TRBJ1-2	.	TGTGCCAGCAGGATAGACAGGCTGAGGTCTACCTTC	CASRIDRLRSTF
TRBD1	TRBV6-5	TRBJ1-5	.	TGTGCCAGCATGCGGGACAGGTCAACTTATCAGCCCCAGCATTTT	CASMRDRSTYQPQHF
.	TRBV6-5	TRBJ1-2	.	TGTGCCAGCAGTTACAGGGGCCAGTATGGCTACACCTTC	CASSYRGQYGYTF
.	TRBV28	TRBJ1-1	.	TGTGCCAGCAGTTTTTCGCAGGGGCTGGGTACTGAAGCTTTCTTT	CASSFSQGLGTEAFF
.	TRBV6-5	TRBJ1-2	.	TGTGCCAGCAGTTACTCCGGGGGTGGCTACACCTTC	CASSYSGGGYTF
.	TRBV5-1	TRBJ1-1	.	TGCGCCAGCAGCTTGTTCCCGGGTCCCGACACTGAAGCTTTCTTT	CASSLFPGPDTEAFF
.	TRBV19	TRBJ1-2	.	TGTGCCAGTAAGGCGGGGGACTTTAACTATGGCTACACCTTC	CASKAGDFNYGYTF
.	TRBV6-2/TRBV6-3	TRBJ1-1	.	TGTGCCAGCAGTGACGGTCCTATAATGAACACTGAAGCTTTCTTT	CASSDGPIMNTEAFF
.	TRBV11-3	TRBJ2-7	.	TGTGCCAGCAGCTTAGAGGTGGGCTACGAGCAGTACTTC	CASSLEVGYEQYF
.	TRBV19	TRBJ1-2	once	TGTGCCAGTAGTATCTTGAGGGTCCCACATGGCTACACCTTC	CASSILRVPHGYTF
TRBD1	TRBV6-1	TRBJ1-5	.	TGTGCCAGCAGTGTATCAGGGACAGGGGGACTGAGCAATCAGCCCCAGCATTTT	CASSVSGTGGLSNQPQHF
TRBD2	TRBV7-8	TRBJ2-1	.	TGTGCCAGCAGATCTCGCGGGGGTAGGGAGTTCTTC	CASRSRGGREFF
.	TRBV7-9	TRBJ1-6	.	TGTGCCAGCAGCTTAGCCCAGGGAGGTACCCTTTCACCCCTCCACTTT	CASSLAQGGTLSPLHF
TRBD1	TRBV5-5	TRBJ2-4	.	TGTGCCAGCAGCTTAGGGGACAGGGGATGGAACTTC	CASSLGDRGWNF
TRBD1	TRBV27	TRBJ1-6	.	TGTGCCAGCAGTAGACAGGGGGCCCGTAGTTCACCCCTCCACTTT	CASSRQGARSSPLHF
.	TRBV19	TRBJ1-1	.	TGTGCCAGTAGCCCTGTAGTGAACACTGAAGCTTTCTTT	CASSPVVNTEAFF
TRBD1	TRBV9	TRBJ1-6	.	TGTGCCAGCAGCGTAACGGGACAGGTGGGTTCACCCCTCCACTTT	CASSVTGQVGSPLHF
.	TRBV19	TRBJ1-1	.	TGTGCCAGTAGCCTCCGCCAGGGACTTTTCTTT	CASSLRQGLFF
TRBD1	TRBV4-2	TRBJ2-3	.	TGTGCCAGCAGCCAAGGACAGGGGATCACAGATACGCAGTATTTT	CASSQGQGITDTQYF
.	TRBV19	TRBJ1-6	.	TGTGCCAGTAGTATACAGAATTCACCCCTCCACTTT	CASSIQNSPLHF
.	TRBV19	TRBJ2-7	once	TGTGCCAGTAGTACCACAGGGTTTTCCGAGCAGTACTTC	CASSTTGFSEQYF
.	TRBV2	TRBJ1-5	.	TGTGCCAGCAGCCCCGGGCCGGCAGCGCCCCAGCATTTT	CASSPGPAAPQHF
.	TRBV3-1/TRBV3-2	TRBJ1-2	.	TGTGCCAGCAGCCAACACCAGGGCTATGGCTACACCTTC	CASSQHQGYGYTF
.	TRBV12-3/TRBV12-4	TRBJ1-5	once	TGTGCCAGCACCGTGACACACAATCAGCCCCAGCATTTT	CASTVTHNQPQHF
.	TRBV20-1	TRBJ1-2	.	TGCAGTGCTAGTTTCCAGGCTCATGGCTACACCTTC	CSASFQAHGYTF
TRBD2	TRBV10-3	TRBJ2-3	.	TGTGCCACAGGGACTAGCGGGGGGGGAGATACGCAGTATTTT	CATGTSGGGDTQYF
TRBD1	TRBV6-1	TRBJ1-1	.	TGTGCCAGCAGTGATCAGGGGGCAGGGACTGAAGCTTTCTTT	CASSDQGAGTEAFF
.	TRBV10-3	TRBJ2-2	.	TGTGCCACCTACCAGAACACCGGGGAGCTGTTTTTT	CATYQNTGELFF
.	TRBV7-2	TRBJ1-2	few	TGTGCCAGCAGTAGCTCGGGGGCCTTTGGGGACATTAACTATGGCTACACCTTC	CASSSSGAFGDINYGYTF
.	TRBV2	TRBJ1-3	.	TGTGCCAGCAGTCCCCCGGCCAACCCTGGAAACACCATATATTTT	CASSPPANPGNTIYF
.	TRBV6-1	TRBJ1-5	.	TGTGCCAGCAGTGAGGGGGGTTATAGCAATCAGCCCCAGCATTTT	CASSEGGYSNQPQHF
.	TRBV5-5	TRBJ1-1	.	TGTGCCAGCACCCTGATGGTCATGAACACTGAAGCTTTCTTT	CASTLMVMNTEAFF
.	TRBV5-1	TRBJ1-2	once	TGCGCCAGCAGCTTGATGGGTGGGGATGGCTACACCTTC	CASSLMGGDGYTF
.	TRBV19	TRBJ1-5	.	TGTGCCAGTACCAATCGGGAGGGGTATAGCAATCAGCCCCAGCATTTT	CASTNREGYSNQPQHF
.	TRBV19	TRBJ1-1	.	TGTGCTGTTACTAGGAGGGAGACGAACACTGAAGCTTTCTTT	CAVTRRETNTEAFF
TRBD1	TRBV11-1	TRBJ1-1	few	TGTGCCAGCGGTCGACAGGGACAGACTGAAGCTTTCTTT	CASGRQGQTEAFF
.	TRBV5-1	TRBJ1-4	.	TGCGCCAGCAGCTTGGGGCGGGGGCAAAAAATCTTT	CASSLGRGQKIF
.	TRBV5-6	TRBJ1-2	.	TGTGCCAGCAGCTGGTTATGGAATGGCTACACCTTC	CASSWLWNGYTF
.	TRBV12-3/TRBV12-4	TRBJ1-1	.	TGTGGAAGCGGGAGGTTGCACACTGAAGCTTTCTTT	CGSGRLHTEAFF
TRBD1	TRBV5-6	TRBJ1-6	.	TGTGCCAGCAGCTTGGTGGGCCAGGGGGCCTCTTCACCCCTCCACTTT	CASSLVGQGASSPLHF
.	TRBV5-8	TRBJ2-1	once	TGTGCCAGCAGCCCCCAGGGGTCAACCGACAATGAGCAGTTCTTC	CASSPQGSTDNEQFF
.	TRBV30	TRBJ1-3	.	TGTGCCTGGAGTAGAAGTAGTGGAAACACCATATATTTT	CAWSRSSGNTIYF
.	TRBV13	TRBJ2-6	.	TGTGCCAGCAGCTGGGGGCGACCACCCAACGTCCTGACTTTC	CASSWGRPPNVLTF
.	TRBV11-2	TRBJ1-2	.	TGTGCCAGCACCCCACAACCCAACTATGGCTACACCTTC	CASTPQPNYGYTF
.	TRBV30	TRBJ2-6	.	TGTGCCTGGAGTTTTTTTGGGGCCAACGTCCTGACTTTC	CAWSFFGANVLTF
TRBD1	TRBV3-1/TRBV3-2	TRBJ2-7	.	TGTGCCAGCAGCCACTTCGACAGGGGAGAAAACGAGCAGTACTTC	CASSHFDRGENEQYF
.	TRBV15	TRBJ1-4	.	TGTGCCACCAGCAACCCAACTAATGAAAAACTGTTTTTT	CATSNPTNEKLFF
.	TRBV2	TRBJ1-5	.	TGTGCCAGCAGTGAGGCGACAGTTGGTCAGCCCCAGCATTTT	CASSEATVGQPQHF
.	TRBV18	TRBJ2-7	once	TGTGCCAGCTCATGGACAGAGTACGAGCAGTACTTC	CASSWTEYEQYF
.	TRBV2	TRBJ1-6	.	TGTGCCAGCAGGCCCCTCGGTGGGAGACCCCTCCACTTT	CASRPLGGRPLHF
.	TRBV20-1	TRBJ2-3	.	TGCAGTGCTAGTCATGGAACTAGCACAGATACGCAGTATTTT	CSASHGTSTDTQYF
.	TRBV18	TRBJ1-2	.	TGTGCCAGCTCACCTTCGGGGGAGTTCTATGGCTACACCTTC	CASSPSGEFYGYTF